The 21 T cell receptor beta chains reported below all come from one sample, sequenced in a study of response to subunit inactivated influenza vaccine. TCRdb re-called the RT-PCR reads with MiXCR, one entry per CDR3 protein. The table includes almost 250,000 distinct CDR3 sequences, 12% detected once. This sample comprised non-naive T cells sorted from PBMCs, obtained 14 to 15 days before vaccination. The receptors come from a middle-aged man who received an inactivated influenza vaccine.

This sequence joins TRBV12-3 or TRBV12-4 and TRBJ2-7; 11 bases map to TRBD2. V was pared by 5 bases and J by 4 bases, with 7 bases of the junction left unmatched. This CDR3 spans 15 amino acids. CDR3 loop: CASSPRASGGYEQYF. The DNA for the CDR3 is TGTGCCAGCAGTCCACGGGCTAGCGGGGGGTACGAGCAGTACTTC.

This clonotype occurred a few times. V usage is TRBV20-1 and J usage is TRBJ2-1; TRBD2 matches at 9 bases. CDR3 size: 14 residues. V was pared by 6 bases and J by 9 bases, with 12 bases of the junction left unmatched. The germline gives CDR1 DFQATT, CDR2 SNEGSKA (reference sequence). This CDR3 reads CSARILAGWGEQFF. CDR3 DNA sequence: TGCAGTGCGAGAATCCTAGCGGGATGGGGTGAGCAGTTCTTC.

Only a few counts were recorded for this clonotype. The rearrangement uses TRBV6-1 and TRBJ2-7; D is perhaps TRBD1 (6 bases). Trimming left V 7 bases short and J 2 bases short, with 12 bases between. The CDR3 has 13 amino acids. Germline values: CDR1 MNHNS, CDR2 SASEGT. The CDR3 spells CASKRTATYEQYF. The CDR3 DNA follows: TGTGCCAGCAAGCGGACAGCTACCTACGAGCAGTACTTC.

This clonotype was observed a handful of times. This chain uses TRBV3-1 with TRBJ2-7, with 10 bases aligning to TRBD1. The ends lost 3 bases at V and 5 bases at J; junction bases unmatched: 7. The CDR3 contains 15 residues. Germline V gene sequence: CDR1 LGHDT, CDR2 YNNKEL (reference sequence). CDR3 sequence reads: CASSHWTGGLNEQYF. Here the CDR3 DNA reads TGTGCCAGCAGCCACTGGACAGGGGGTCTCAACGAGCAGTACTTC.

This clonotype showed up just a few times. This chain's CDR3 is CSAETTSGGEETQYF. Here the CDR3 DNA reads TGCAGTGCTGAGACGACTAGCGGAGGAGAGGAGACCCAGTACTTC. The J gene is TRBJ2-5, the V gene TRBV20-1; 9 nucleotides align to TRBD2. The CDR3 loop spans 15 amino acids. Germline assignment: CDR1 DFQATT and CDR2 SNEGSKA (reference sequence). Germline trimming cut 5 bases from V and 5 bases from J; bases unmatched to any gene: 12.

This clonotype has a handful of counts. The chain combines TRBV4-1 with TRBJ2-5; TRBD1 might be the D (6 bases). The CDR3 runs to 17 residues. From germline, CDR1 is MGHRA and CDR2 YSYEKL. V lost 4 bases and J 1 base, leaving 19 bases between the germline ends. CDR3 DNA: TGCGCCAGCAGCCTAGTTGGTCCGAGACAGGTCCAAGAGACCCAGTACTTC. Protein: CASSLVGPRQVQETQYF.

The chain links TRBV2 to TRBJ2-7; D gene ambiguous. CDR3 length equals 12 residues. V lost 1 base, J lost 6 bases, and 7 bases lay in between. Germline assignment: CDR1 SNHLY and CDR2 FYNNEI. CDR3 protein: CASSEVEIEQYF. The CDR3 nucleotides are TGTGCCAGCAGTGAAGTTGAGATCGAGCAGTACTTC.

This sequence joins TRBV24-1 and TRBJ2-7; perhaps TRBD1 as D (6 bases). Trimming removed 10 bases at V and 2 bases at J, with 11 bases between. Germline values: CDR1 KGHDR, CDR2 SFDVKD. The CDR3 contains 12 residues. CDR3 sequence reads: CATGDTAYEQYF. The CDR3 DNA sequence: TGTGCCACGGGGGACACAGCCTACGAGCAGTACTTC.

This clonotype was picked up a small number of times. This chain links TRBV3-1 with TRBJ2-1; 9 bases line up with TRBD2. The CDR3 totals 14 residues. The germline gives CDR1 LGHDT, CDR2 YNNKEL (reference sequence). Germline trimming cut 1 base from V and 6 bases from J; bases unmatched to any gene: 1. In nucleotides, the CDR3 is TGTGCCAGCAGCCAAGGTAGCGGGAGCAATGAGCAGTTCTTC. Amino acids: CASSQGSGSNEQFF.

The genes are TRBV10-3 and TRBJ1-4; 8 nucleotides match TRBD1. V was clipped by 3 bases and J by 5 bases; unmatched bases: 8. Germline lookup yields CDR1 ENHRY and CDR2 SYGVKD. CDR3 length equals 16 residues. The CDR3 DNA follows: TGTGCCATCAGTGACACATCGCGGGACAGGAATGAAAAACTGTTTTTT. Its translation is CAISDTSRDRNEKLFF.

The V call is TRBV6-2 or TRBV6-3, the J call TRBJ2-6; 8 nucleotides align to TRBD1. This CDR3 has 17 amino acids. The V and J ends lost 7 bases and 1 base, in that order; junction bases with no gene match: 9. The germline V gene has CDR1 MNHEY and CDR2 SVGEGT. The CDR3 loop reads CASTHGQGLSGANVLTF. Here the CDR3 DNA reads TGTGCCAGCACACATGGACAGGGATTGTCTGGGGCCAACGTCCTGACTTTC.

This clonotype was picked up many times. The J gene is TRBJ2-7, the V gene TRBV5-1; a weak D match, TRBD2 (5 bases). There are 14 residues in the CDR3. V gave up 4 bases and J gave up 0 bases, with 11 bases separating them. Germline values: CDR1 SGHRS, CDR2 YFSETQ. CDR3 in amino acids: CASSLDGGSYEQYF. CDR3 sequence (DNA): TGCGCCAGCAGCCTGGACGGAGGCTCCTACGAGCAGTACTTC.

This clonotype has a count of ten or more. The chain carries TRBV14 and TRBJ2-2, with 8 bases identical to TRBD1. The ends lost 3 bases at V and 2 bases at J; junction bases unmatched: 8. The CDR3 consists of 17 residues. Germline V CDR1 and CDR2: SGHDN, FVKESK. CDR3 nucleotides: TGTGCCAGCAGCCAGCCGCCAGGGGGCTTCAACACCGGGGAGCTGTTTTTT. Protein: CASSQPPGGFNTGELFF.

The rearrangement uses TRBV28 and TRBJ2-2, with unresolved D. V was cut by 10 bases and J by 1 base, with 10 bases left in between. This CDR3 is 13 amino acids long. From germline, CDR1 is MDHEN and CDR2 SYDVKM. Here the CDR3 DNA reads TGTGCCATCCCAAACTTGAACACCGGGGAGCTGTTTTTT. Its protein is CAIPNLNTGELFF.

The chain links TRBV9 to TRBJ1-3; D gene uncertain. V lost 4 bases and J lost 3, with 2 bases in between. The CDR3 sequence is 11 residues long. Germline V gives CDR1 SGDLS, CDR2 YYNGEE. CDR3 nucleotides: TGTGCCAGCAGCTATGGAAACACCATATATTTT. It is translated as CASSYGNTIYF. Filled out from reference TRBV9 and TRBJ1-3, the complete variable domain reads DSGVTQTPKHLITATGQRVTLRCSPRSGDLSVYWYQQSLDQGLQFLIQYYNGEERAKGNILERFSAQQFPDLHSELNLSSLELGDSALYFCASSYGNTIYFGEGSWLTVV.

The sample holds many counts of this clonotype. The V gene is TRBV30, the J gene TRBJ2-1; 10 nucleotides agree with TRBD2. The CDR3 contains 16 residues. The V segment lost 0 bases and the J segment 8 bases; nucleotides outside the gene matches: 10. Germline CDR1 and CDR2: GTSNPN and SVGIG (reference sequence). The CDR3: CAWSVGSAGGGHEQFF. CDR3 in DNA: TGTGCCTGGAGTGTAGGCTCAGCGGGAGGGGGGCATGAGCAGTTCTTC.

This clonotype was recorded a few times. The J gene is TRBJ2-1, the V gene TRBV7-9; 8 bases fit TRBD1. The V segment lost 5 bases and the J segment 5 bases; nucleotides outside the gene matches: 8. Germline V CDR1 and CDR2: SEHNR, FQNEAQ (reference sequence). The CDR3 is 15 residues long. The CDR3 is CASSPGRTGHNEQFF. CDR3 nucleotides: TGTGCCAGCAGCCCTGGGAGGACAGGGCACAATGAGCAGTTCTTC.

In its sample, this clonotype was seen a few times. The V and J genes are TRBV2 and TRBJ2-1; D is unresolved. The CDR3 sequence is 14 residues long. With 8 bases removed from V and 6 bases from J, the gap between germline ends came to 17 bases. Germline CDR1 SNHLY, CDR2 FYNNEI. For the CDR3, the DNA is TGTGCCAGCTGCCCGGGCCGTGGGCCCAATGAGCAGTTCTTC. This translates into CASCPGRGPNEQFF.

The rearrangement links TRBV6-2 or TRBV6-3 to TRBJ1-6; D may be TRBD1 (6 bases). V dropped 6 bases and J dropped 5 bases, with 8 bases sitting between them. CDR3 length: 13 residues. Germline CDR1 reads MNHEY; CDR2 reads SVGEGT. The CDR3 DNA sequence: TGTGCCAGCAGACAGGGTAATAATTCACCCCTCCACTTT. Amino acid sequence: CASRQGNNSPLHF.

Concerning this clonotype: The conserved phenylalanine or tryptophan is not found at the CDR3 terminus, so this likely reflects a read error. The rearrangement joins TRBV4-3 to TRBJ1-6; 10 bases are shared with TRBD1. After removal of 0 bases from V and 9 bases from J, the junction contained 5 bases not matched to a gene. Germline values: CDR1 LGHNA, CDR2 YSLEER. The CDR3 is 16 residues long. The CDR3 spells CASSQDPTGGTSPLHL. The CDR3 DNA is TGCGCCAGCAGCCAAGACCCGACAGGGGGCACTTCACCCCTCCACTTA.

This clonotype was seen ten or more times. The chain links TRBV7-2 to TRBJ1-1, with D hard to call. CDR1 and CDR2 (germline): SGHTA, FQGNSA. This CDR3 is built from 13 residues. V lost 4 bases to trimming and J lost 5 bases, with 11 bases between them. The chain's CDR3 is CASSSDGGTEAFF. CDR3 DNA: TGTGCCAGCAGCTCCGACGGAGGAACTGAAGCTTTCTTT.